This is a list of T cell receptor beta chains from one sample in a study of blood T cell repertoires in COVID-19. The data were produced by immunoSEQ multiplex PCR, yet TCRdb's version contains in-frame clones alone and is incomplete. The sample has tens of thousands of clones; about 83% are singletons. Sequencing input: peripheral blood. The source of these receptors is a man aged 35-49 years with COVID-19, enrolled during active disease. Each CDR3 is given with its conserved first and last residue. D genes are given only for firm matches. Size is stated for part of the rows, as once, few or many counts, or as a class when the clone is expanded.

cdr3_nt cdr3_aa j_call v_call clone_size cdr3_length d_call
TGTGCCAGCAGCTTAGTGGGGGGAGGGGGAGAGACCCAGTACTTC CASSLVGGGGETQYF TRBJ2-5 TRBV11-2 - 15 -
TGTGCCAGCAGCTTCTTGACAGGGGGTGGAAACACCATATATTTT CASSFLTGGGNTIYF TRBJ1-3 TRBV5-6 - 15 TRBD1
TGTGCCAGCAGCCAAGAAAGCCGGCAGGGGGACTTCTTT CASSQESRQGDFF TRBJ1-1 TRBV3-1/TRBV3-2 once 13 TRBD1
TGTGCCAGCAGGTCGGGGGATGGAGTGGACACCATATATTTT CASRSGDGVDTIYF TRBJ1-3 TRBV6-5 - 14 -
TGTGCCTGGAGTGCCTTGTACAATGAGCAGTTCTTC CAWSALYNEQFF TRBJ2-1 TRBV30 - 12 -
TGTGCCAGCAGCTTAGCGTGGACAGGGAGTTCCTATAATTCACCCCTCCACTTT CASSLAWTGSSYNSPLHF TRBJ1-6 TRBV7-2 - 18 TRBD1
TGTGCCAGCAGTGCGACAGGGGGCCCCCAGCATTTT CASSATGGPQHF TRBJ1-5 TRBV2 - 12 TRBD1
TGTGCCAGCAGTGAAGGCCCAGGGCGCGGAAACACCATATATTTT CASSEGPGRGNTIYF TRBJ1-3 TRBV6-1 - 15 -
TGTGCCATAACGTTACGAGGGTCCCAGCATTTT CAITLRGSQHF TRBJ1-5 TRBV28 few 11 -
TGTGCCAGCAGTTCTCGCCTAGTTTACGGCTATGGCTACACCTTC CASSSRLVYGYGYTF TRBJ1-2 TRBV6-5 - 15 -
TGTGCCAGCAGCCAAGGTGGGAGAGGTTACGAGCAGTACTTC CASSQGGRGYEQYF TRBJ2-7 TRBV3-1/TRBV3-2 - 14 -
TGCGCCAGCAGCCAGCAGCCAGGCTCCTATAATTCACCCCTCCACTTT CASSQQPGSYNSPLHF TRBJ1-6 TRBV4-1 few 16 -
TGCAGCGCATCTGGGAGCGGGAGGGTATACGAGCAGTACTTC CSASGSGRVYEQYF TRBJ2-7 TRBV29-1 - 14 TRBD2
TGTGCCAGCAGTTCAAATAGCGGGGGGGATCGGTTTGCAGATACGCAGTATTTT CASSSNSGGDRFADTQYF TRBJ2-3 TRBV6-2/TRBV6-3 - 18 TRBD2
TGTGCCAGCAGTTTTTCACTCTCTGGAAACACCATATATTTT CASSFSLSGNTIYF TRBJ1-3 TRBV6-5 few 14 -
TGTGCCAGCAGCTTAGGTCTAGCGTGGAGCTTGGGCGAGCAGTACTTC CASSLGLAWSLGEQYF TRBJ2-7 TRBV5-6 - 16 -
TGTGCCAGCAGTTCCCCTACGAGTGAGCAGTTCTTC CASSSPTSEQFF TRBJ2-1 TRBV28 - 12 -
TGTGCCAGCAGCTCACCAATCCGGACTAGCGGGGGGGTAGATACGCAGTATTTT CASSSPIRTSGGVDTQYF TRBJ2-3 TRBV11-3 - 18 TRBD2
TGTGCCAGCAGCTGGGGACAGGGGCAAGAGACCCAGTACTTC CASSWGQGQETQYF TRBJ2-5 TRBV7-6 - 14 TRBD1
TGTGCCACCAGTGATGGAGAGTGGGAGACCCAGTACTTC CATSDGEWETQYF TRBJ2-5 TRBV24-1 - 13 -
TGCGCCAGCAGCCAACCTTCCGGGACAGATGGCTACACCTTC CASSQPSGTDGYTF TRBJ1-2 TRBV4-1 - 14 TRBD1
TGTGCCAGTAGGGCAGGGATTGGGTACGAGCAGTACTTC CASRAGIGYEQYF TRBJ2-7 TRBV19 - 13 -
TGTGCCAGCAGTACCCCGGGTAGCGGGAGGTTAAATGAGCAGTTCTTC CASSTPGSGRLNEQFF TRBJ2-1 TRBV27 - 16 TRBD2
TGTGCCAGCAGCGTAGACCCCACAGGGGGGCTTATCGGGGAGCTGTTTTTT CASSVDPTGGLIGELFF TRBJ2-2 TRBV9 once 17 TRBD1
TGTGCCACCAGTGATCAGGGGACAGGTTGGGATCAGCCCCAGCATTTT CATSDQGTGWDQPQHF TRBJ1-5 TRBV24-1 - 16 TRBD1
TGTGCCAGCAGCTCAGCCCGGGATCCGAATGAGCAGTTCTTC CASSSARDPNEQFF TRBJ2-1 TRBV5-4 - 14 -
TGTGCCAGCAGCCGGGACAGGGGATCGGGCATTCAGTACTTC CASSRDRGSGIQYF TRBJ2-4 TRBV16 - 14 TRBD1
TGTGCCAGCAGTGAAAACAGGGCAGGAGGCTACACCTTC CASSENRAGGYTF TRBJ1-2 TRBV25-1 - 13 -
TGTGCCTGGACCGATTCGGGGGGCACTGAAGCTTTCTTT CAWTDSGGTEAFF TRBJ1-1 TRBV30 - 13 -
TGTGCCATCAGTCGAGGACAGGGGGCGACCGGCTACACCTTC CAISRGQGATGYTF TRBJ1-2 TRBV10-3 - 14 TRBD1
TGTGCCAGCAGTTTGGGGGGAGCCAATCAGCCCCAGCATTTT CASSLGGANQPQHF TRBJ1-5 TRBV28 - 14 -